The 23 T cell receptor beta chains in this list originate from one sample, sequenced in a study of lymphopenia after photon versus proton radiotherapy. Assay: immunoSEQ multiplex PCR; the TCRdb copy retains only in-frame clones and omits some. The top ten hold 0.65% to 0.85% of the sample, which has tens of thousands of clones, about 88% seen once. This material consisted of peripheral blood, taken from a patient treated with photon-based radiotherapy. The receptor set was obtained from a woman in her 50s with cholangiocarcinoma.

The J gene is TRBJ2-1, the V gene TRBV2; 8 positions match TRBD1. CDR1 and CDR2 from the germline V gene are SNHLY and FYNNEI. V was pared by 4 bases and J by 3 bases, with 5 bases of the junction left unmatched. This CDR3 contains 15 residues. The CDR3 nucleotides are TGTGCCAGCAGTGCGGACAGGGAGAGCTACAATGAGCAGTTCTTC. Its protein is CASSADRESYNEQFF.

V gene TRBV7-9 combines with J gene TRBJ1-2; TRBD1 matches at 9 bases. The CDR3 spans 16 residues. CDR1 and CDR2 from the germline V gene are SEHNR and FQNEAQ (reference sequence). The V segment lost 0 bases and the J segment 9 bases; nucleotides outside the gene matches: 11. This CDR3 reads CASSLASTGQGYSYTF. The CDR3 DNA reads as TGTGCCAGCAGCTTAGCTTCCACGGGACAGGGTTATAGCTACACCTTC. The whole variable domain, remainder taken from reference TRBV7-9 and TRBJ1-2, is DTGVSQNPRHKITKRGQNVTFRCDPISEHNRLYWYRQTLGQGPEFLTYFQNEAQLEKSRLLSDRFSAERPKGSFSTLEIQRTEQGDSAMYLCASSLASTGQGYSYTFGSGTRLTVV.

In DNA, the CDR3 is TGTGCCAGCACCAGACAGGATTCTAGCACAGATACGCAGTATTTT. Encoded protein: CASTRQDSSTDTQYF. The rearrangement joins TRBV2 to TRBJ2-3; D is possibly TRBD1 (6 bases). CDR1 and CDR2 from the germline V gene are SNHLY and FYNNEI. Trimming removed 7 bases at V and 0 bases at J, with 14 bases between. The CDR3 consists of 15 residues.

This sequence joins TRBV2 and TRBJ1-5, with D unclear. Trimming shortened V by 1 base and J by 4 bases, and 8 bases separated the two germline ends. CDR3 length: 14 residues. Germline CDR1 and CDR2: SNHLY and FYNNEI. The CDR3 sequence is CASSEVEQNQPQHF. In DNA form, the CDR3 reads TGTGCCAGCAGTGAAGTCGAACAGAATCAGCCCCAGCATTTT.

The chain joins TRBV7-9 to TRBJ1-1, with D maybe TRBD1 (6 bases). The germline V and J ends were trimmed by 5 bases and 1 base, with 8 bases remaining between them. The CDR3 consists of 13 residues. Germline CDR1 is SEHNR and CDR2 is FQNEAQ (reference sequence). The CDR3 nucleotides read TGTGCCAGCAGCCTACAGGGGAACACTGAAGCTTTCTTT. The encoded protein is CASSLQGNTEAFF.

The CDR3, as DNA: TGTGCCAGCAGTCCGGGGAGCTCTGGAAACACCATATATTTT. Amino acid sequence: CASSPGSSGNTIYF. The chain has TRBV2 and TRBJ1-3; no clear D gene. In germline, CDR1 is SNHLY, CDR2 FYNNEI. CDR3 length: 14 amino acids. V lost 5 bases to trimming and J lost 0 bases, with 8 bases between them.

The rearrangement links TRBV5-1 to TRBJ1-6; a possible D gene is TRBD1 (5 bases). Germline assignment: CDR1 SGHRS and CDR2 YFSETQ. This CDR3 comprises 15 residues. Trimming removed 7 bases from V and 7 bases from J, with 18 bases in between. CDR3 loop: CASADPGPTNSPLHF. The CDR3 DNA sequence: TGCGCCAGCGCGGACCCGGGACCGACGAATTCACCCCTCCACTTT.

This clone was seen only a few times. The J gene is TRBJ1-3, the V gene TRBV23-1; D might be TRBD1 (5 bases). TRBV23-1 is an ORF; its function is uncertain. The V end was cut by 4 bases, the J end by 5 bases, with 6 bases between. CDR3 length: 12 residues. The CDR3 DNA reads TGCGCCAGCAGTCGGACAAGAAACACCATATATTTT. Encoded protein: CASSRTRNTIYF.

This clone has only one observation. J is TRBJ2-3 and V is TRBV5-1; D may match TRBD1 or TRBD2 (5 bases each). The CDR3 runs 15 residues. V was shortened by 4 bases and J by 0 bases, with 12 bases between the two germline ends. The germline V gene encodes CDR1 SGHRS and CDR2 YFSETQ. The DNA of the CDR3 is TGCGCCAGCAGCCTCGGGGCTGCTAGCACAGATACGCAGTATTTT. Translation: CASSLGAASTDTQYF. The full variable domain, with the rest looked up from reference TRBV5-1 and TRBJ2-3, is KAGVTQTPRYLIKTRGQQVTLSCSPISGHRSVSWYQQTPGQGLQFLFEYFSETQRNKGNFPGRFSGRQFSNSRSEMNVSTLELGDSALYLCASSLGAASTDTQYFGPGTRLTVL.

The chain carries TRBV4-3 and TRBJ2-1; 9 bases map to TRBD1. The CDR3 runs to 15 residues. V gave up 4 bases and J gave up 5 bases; unmatched junction bases: 6. CDR1 is LGHNA, CDR2 YSLEER, per germline. The chain's CDR3 is CASSPTGGRNNEQFF. CDR3 in DNA: TGCGCCAGCAGCCCTACAGGGGGCAGAAACAATGAGCAGTTCTTC.

V usage is TRBV5-5 and J usage is TRBJ2-3; no definite D call. V lost 5 bases, J lost 2 bases, and 12 bases lay in between. There are 14 residues in the CDR3. CDR1 and CDR2 (germline): SGHKS, YYEKEE (reference sequence). CDR3 in DNA: TGTGCCAGCAGATCCGTCGCCTCCACAGATACGCAGTATTTT. It translates to CASRSVASTDTQYF.

This clone came up a few times. The chain joins TRBV2 to TRBJ1-3; D not resolved. Deletions cut 6 bases from V and 9 bases from J, with 12 bases between. The CDR3 has 12 residues. Germline lookup yields CDR1 SNHLY and CDR2 FYNNEI. DNA for the CDR3: TGTGCCAGCAGCTTCTCAACCCGCACCATATATTTT. Translated: CASSFSTRTIYF.

The rearrangement links TRBV30 to TRBJ1-2; D is unresolved. CDR1 is GTSNPN and CDR2 is SVGIG in the germline V gene (reference sequence). The CDR3 contains 16 residues. Trimming took 1 base from V and 6 from J, leaving 21 bases between them. CDR3 bases: TGTGCCTGGAGTGAGGGAATCGGGCAGCCTCGGCATGGCTACACCTTC. Translating it yields CAWSEGIGQPRHGYTF.

V gene TRBV9 combines with J gene TRBJ1-1; D possibly corresponds to TRBD1 (6 bases). CDR3 length: 12 residues. The germline V gene has CDR1 SGDLS and CDR2 YYNGEE. V was pared by 6 bases and J by 5 bases, with 11 bases between. In nucleotides, the CDR3 is TGTGCCAGCAACTCAGGGGCTACTGAAGCTTTCTTT. Its translation: CASNSGATEAFF. The full variable domain, in which reference TRBV9 and TRBJ1-1 provide the parts outside the CDR3, is DSGVTQTPKHLITATGQRVTLRCSPRSGDLSVYWYQQSLDQGLQFLIQYYNGEERAKGNILERFSAQQFPDLHSELNLSSLELGDSALYFCASNSGATEAFFGQGTRLTVV.

The rearrangement uses TRBV7-8 and TRBJ2-7, with D perhaps matching TRBD2 (6 bases). The CDR3 runs 14 residues. Trimming removed 2 bases from V and 2 bases from J, with 10 bases in between. From germline, CDR1 is SGHVS and CDR2 FQNEAQ. CDR3 in DNA: TGTGCCAGCAGCTTAAGCGGGTCAACCTACGAGCAGTACTTC. Its translation is CASSLSGSTYEQYF.

The rearrangement uses TRBV7-2 and TRBJ2-5; 11 positions match TRBD2. Trimming removed 5 bases from V and 5 bases from J; junction bases left unmatched: 7. There are 15 residues in the CDR3. Germline V gene lookup returns CDR1 SGHTA and CDR2 FQGNSA. CDR3 in amino acids: CASSISGGAYETQYF. The DNA of the CDR3 is TGTGCCAGCAGCATTAGCGGGGGGGCCTATGAGACCCAGTACTTC.

The V gene is TRBV6-6, the J gene TRBJ2-7, with a weak D call TRBD1 (5 bases). Between the trimmed V and J ends, which lost 0 bases and 4 bases, there was a span of 13 bases. Germline CDR1 and CDR2: MNHNY and SVGAGI (reference sequence). The CDR3 totals 15 residues. In DNA form, the CDR3 reads TGTGCCAGCAGTTACTCAGCCAGGGCCCGATACGAGCAGTACTTC. Translation gives CASSYSARARYEQYF.

For the CDR3, the DNA is TGCGCCAGCAGCCAAGATCCTAGCGGGGGGGCTGGAGAGCAGTTCTTC. This sequence encodes CASSQDPSGGAGEQFF. The chain links TRBV4-3 to TRBJ2-1; the match to TRBD2 covers 12 bases. The V and J ends lost 0 bases and 10 bases, in that order; junction bases with no gene match: 7. The CDR3 totals 16 residues. Per the germline V gene, CDR1 is LGHNA and CDR2 is YSLEER.

This clone turned up a few times. V is TRBV19 and J is TRBJ1-2; a possible D gene is TRBD1 (5 bases). V lost 4 bases, J lost 1 base, and 10 bases lay in between. The CDR3 covers 14 residues. The V gene's germline CDR1 is LNHDA and CDR2 SQIVND (reference sequence). The CDR3 DNA sequence: TGTGCCAGTAGTACCCCGACAGTTAACTATGGCTACACCTTC. Protein sequence: CASSTPTVNYGYTF.

The chain recombines TRBV30 with TRBJ2-3; either TRBD1 or TRBD2 may fit D (6 bases each). The CDR3 totals 15 residues. Germline CDR1 reads GTSNPN; CDR2 reads SVGIG (reference sequence). The V end lost 5 bases, the J end lost 0 bases, and 15 bases lay between the germline ends. The CDR3 DNA sequence: TGTGCCTGGCACGGAGGGACACTTAGCACAGATACGCAGTATTTT. Translated: CAWHGGTLSTDTQYF.

This chain connects TRBV19 to TRBJ2-3; no clear D. The germline CDR1 and CDR2 sequences are LNHDA and SQIVND (reference sequence). V lost 3 bases, J lost 4 bases, and 14 bases lay in between. This CDR3 has 15 residues. The CDR3 reads CASSIWVDGADTQYF. CDR3 DNA sequence: TGTGCCAGTAGTATTTGGGTAGACGGCGCAGATACGCAGTATTTT.

The chain uses TRBV4-3 and TRBJ1-2; D call uncertain. Per the germline V gene, CDR1 is LGHNA and CDR2 is YSLEER. This CDR3 region has 15 residues. V was trimmed by 0 bases and J by 3 bases, leaving 11 bases between them. CDR3 region: CASSQDLRADYGYTF. The DNA of the CDR3 is TGCGCCAGCAGCCAAGATCTGAGGGCGGACTATGGCTACACCTTC.

The V and J genes are TRBV7-9 and TRBJ1-2; D uncertain. Trimming stripped 5 bases from V and 8 bases from J, with 15 bases between. CDR1 SEHNR and CDR2 FQNEAQ come from the germline V gene (reference sequence). There are 13 residues in the CDR3. The CDR3 sequence is CASSAPGLVGYTF. DNA for the CDR3: TGTGCCAGCAGCGCCCCAGGACTGGTCGGCTACACCTTC.